These 15 T cell receptor beta chains share one sample of origin, sequenced in a study of blood T cell repertoires in COVID-19. The table came from immunoSEQ multiplex PCR; TCRdb's copy has only in-frame clones and leaves some out. The sample lists a few hundred thousand clones, about 91% occurring once. Sample: PBMCs or T cells enriched from blood (not recorded which). The receptors stem from a woman younger than 35 who had recovered from COVID-19.

The V call is TRBV5-1, the J call TRBJ1-1; TRBD1 matches 11 bases. The CDR3 is 18 residues long. The V segment lost 1 base and the J segment 1 base; nucleotides outside the gene matches: 9. CDR1 is SGHRS and CDR2 is YFSETQ in the germline V gene. CDR3 region: CASSLRGTGGGWNTEAFF. CDR3 nucleotides: TGCGCCAGCAGCTTGCGGGGGACAGGGGGAGGGTGGAACACTGAAGCTTTCTTT. The full variable domain, in which reference TRBV5-1 and TRBJ1-1 provide the parts outside the CDR3, is KAGVTQTPRYLIKTRGQQVTLSCSPISGHRSVSWYQQTPGQGLQFLFEYFSETQRNKGNFPGRFSGRQFSNSRSEMNVSTLELGDSALYLCASSLRGTGGGWNTEAFFGQGTRLTVV.

The chain joins TRBV4-2 to TRBJ2-5; 11 bases map to TRBD2. The CDR3 length is 15 residues. V trimming: 6 bases; J trimming: 2 bases; junction bases outside the gene matches: 5. Germline V gives CDR1 LGHNA, CDR2 YNFKEQ. The CDR3 nucleotides are TGTGCCAGCAGGACAGGGACTAGCGGACAAGAGACCCAGTACTTC. Its translation is CASRTGTSGQETQYF.

CDR3 nucleotide sequence: TGTGCCAGCAGCTTGAGCGGGACAGGGACCACCGGGGAGCTGTTTTTT. It codes for CASSLSGTGTTGELFF. This chain links TRBV7-3 with TRBJ2-2, with 9 bases fitting TRBD1. CDR1 is SGHTA and CDR2 is FQGTGA in the germline V gene. The V and J ends lost 3 bases and 4 bases, in that order; junction bases with no gene match: 6. CDR3 size: 16 residues.

This clone was found a few times. This chain joins TRBV7-9 and TRBJ1-2; D is ambiguous. This CDR3 is 13 amino acids long. Germline CDR1 is SEHNR and CDR2 is FQNEAQ (reference sequence). Trimming took off 5 bases at V and 8 bases at J, with 15 bases between the two ends. The CDR3 DNA reads TGTGCCAGCAGCCGCGCCCAAGTATACGGCTACACCTTC. This codes for CASSRAQVYGYTF.

In this sample, this clone turned up once. V is TRBV27 and J is TRBJ2-1; weak D call: TRBD1 (6 bases). V lost 1 base to trimming and J lost 4 bases, with 11 bases between them. The CDR3 sequence is 15 residues long. CDR1 is MNHEY and CDR2 is SMNVEV in the germline V gene (reference sequence). The CDR3: CASSLFGQSYNEQFF. Written as DNA, the CDR3 is TGTGCCAGCAGTTTATTTGGACAGAGTTACAATGAGCAGTTCTTC.

The rearrangement links TRBV9 to TRBJ1-4; D is possibly TRBD1 (5 bases). V shed 4 bases and J shed 11 bases, with 21 bases lying between them. This CDR3 spans 15 amino acids. CDR1 and CDR2 from the germline V gene are SGDLS and YYNGEE. The CDR3: CASSPNWGRGEKLFF. As DNA, the CDR3 is TGTGCCAGCAGCCCCAATTGGGGGAGGGGAGAGAAACTGTTTTTT.

In this sample, this clone turned up once. The chain combines TRBV4-3 with TRBJ1-6; 7 bases are a match to TRBD1. The CDR3 spans 14 residues. Germline V gene sequence: CDR1 LGHNA, CDR2 YSLEER. The V and J ends lost 4 bases and 8 bases, in that order; junction bases with no gene match: 5. The CDR3 loop reads CASSPRDRDSPLHF. The CDR3 coding sequence is TGCGCCAGCAGCCCCCGGGACAGAGATTCACCCCTCCACTTT.

This sequence joins TRBV7-2 and TRBJ1-2; D is perhaps TRBD1 (6 bases). Germline-derived CDR1 and CDR2 are SGHTA and FQGNSA. CDR3 size: 18 residues. V was clipped by 0 bases and J by 0 bases, with 17 bases between them. CDR3 sequence: CASSLARGSGQANYGYTF. The CDR3 nucleotides read TGTGCCAGCAGCTTAGCGAGGGGGTCCGGGCAGGCTAACTATGGCTACACCTTC.

This clone was found a few times. The CDR3 DNA follows: TGTGCCAGCAGCTCTAAGTTCGGGACAGGGAATTCACCCCTCCACTTT. Amino acid sequence: CASSSKFGTGNSPLHF. This sequence joins TRBV11-3 and TRBJ1-6, with 9 bases aligning to TRBD1. Germline CDR1 SGHNT, CDR2 YENEEA. This CDR3 contains 16 residues. V trimming: 4 bases; J trimming: 7 bases; junction bases outside the gene matches: 8. The whole variable domain, filled in from reference TRBV11-3 and TRBJ1-6, reads EAGVVQSPRYKIIEKKQPVAFWCNPISGHNTLYWYLQNLGQGPELLIRYENEEAVDDSQLPKDRFSAERLKGVDSTLKIQPAELGDSAVYLCASSSKFGTGNSPLHFGNGTRLTVT.

The V and J genes are TRBV6-4 and TRBJ2-7, with 10 bases lining up with TRBD2. The V and J ends lost 0 bases and 1 base, in that order; junction bases with no gene match: 3. Germline V gene lookup returns CDR1 MRHNA and CDR2 SNTAGT. The CDR3 totals 16 residues. CDR3 residues: CASSDSSSGGSYEQYF. The CDR3, as DNA: TGTGCCAGCAGTGACTCTTCTAGCGGGGGATCCTACGAGCAGTACTTC.

V gene TRBV5-4 combines with J gene TRBJ2-3; 11 bases are a match to TRBD2. The CDR3 covers 18 residues. Germline CDR1 SGHNT, CDR2 YYREEE (reference sequence). V lost 4 bases and J lost 0; bases outside the gene matches: 10. CDR3 in DNA: TGTGCCAGCAGCCCGATTAAAACTAGCGGGGGAAGCACAGATACGCAGTATTTT. Amino acid sequence: CASSPIKTSGGSTDTQYF.

This clone was recorded once. This sequence joins TRBV2 and TRBJ2-3; TRBD1 might be the D (6 bases). CDR1 is SNHLY, CDR2 FYNNEI, per germline. This CDR3 comprises 12 residues. Deletions cut 7 bases from V and 6 bases from J, with 11 bases between. CDR3: CASTNRDDTQYF. The DNA of the CDR3 is TGTGCCAGCACTAACAGGGACGATACGCAGTATTTT.

This chain uses TRBV5-1 with TRBJ2-1, with TRBD1 matching over 9 bases. In germline, CDR1 is SGHRS, CDR2 YFSETQ. V gave up 7 bases and J gave up 6 bases; unmatched junction bases: 8. The CDR3 has 14 residues. The CDR3 nucleotides read TGCGCCAGCTCGGGACAGGGCGGCAGCAATGAGCAGTTCTTC. Residues: CASSGQGGSNEQFF.

This chain connects TRBV5-4 to TRBJ1-1, with 7 bases aligning to TRBD1. The V gene's germline CDR1 is SGHNT and CDR2 YYREEE (reference sequence). The V gene end was trimmed by 4 bases and the J gene end by 4 bases; junction bases not matched to a gene: 4. The CDR3 is 13 residues long. CDR3 residues: CASSTGQVTEAFF. The DNA for the CDR3 is TGTGCCAGCAGCACTGGACAGGTCACTGAAGCTTTCTTT.

This chain connects TRBV19 to TRBJ1-4; 11 bases are a match to TRBD1. The CDR3 sequence is 14 residues long. Per germline, CDR1 LNHDA and CDR2 SQIVND (reference sequence). The V gene end was trimmed by 9 bases and the J gene end by 6 bases; junction bases not matched to a gene: 6. In nucleotides, the CDR3 is TGTGCCAGAAACCGGGACAGGGGGGATGAAAAACTGTTTTTT. Translating gives CARNRDRGDEKLFF.